These T cell receptor beta chains were read from a single sample in a study of T-cell memory formation after mild COVID-19. TCRdb re-called the 5' RACE reads through MiXCR, storing one row per CDR3 protein. The repertoire holds about 360,000 distinct CDR3 sequences, roughly an eighth seen once, with 20% to 25% in the top ten. The sequenced sample was PBMCs or a T cell subset sorted from them (not recorded which). These receptors were obtained from a man between 18 and 35 years old who had mild COVID-19 (a few samples of this study predate the infection). Cell type and time point are not known. CDR3s include the opening cysteine and the closing phenylalanine or tryptophan. The D gene is left open where the match is weak. Expanded clones are given a class, and other clones once, few, many or no size at all.

j_call clone_size d_call v_call cdr3_aa cdr3_nt
TRBJ2-5 few TRBD2 TRBV4-1 CASSQGVTSGNQETQYF TGCGCCAGCAGCCAAGGGGTGACTAGCGGGAACCAAGAGACCCAGTACTTC
TRBJ1-3 many NA TRBV12-3/TRBV12-4 CASSPVSGNTIYF TGTGCCAGCAGTCCCGTCTCTGGAAACACCATATATTTT
TRBJ1-2 NA NA TRBV11-3 CASSPSGGLANYGYTF TGTGCCAGCAGCCCCAGTGGAGGGTTGGCTAACTATGGCTACACCTTC
TRBJ2-5 many NA TRBV7-8 CASSSASLNAQYF TGTGCCAGCAGCTCAGCCTCCCTGAATGCCCAGTACTTC
TRBJ1-2 few NA TRBV18 CASSPDGRRPNGYTF TGTGCCAGCTCACCAGACGGACGGAGGCCTAATGGCTACACCTTC
TRBJ2-3 many NA TRBV5-1 CASSLVVTGLSTDTQYF TGCGCCAGCAGCTTGGTAGTTACGGGGCTAAGCACAGATACGCAGTATTTT
TRBJ2-3 NA TRBD1 TRBV9 CASSDLGQGSTDTQYF TGTGCCAGCAGCGATTTGGGACAGGGAAGCACAGATACGCAGTATTTT
TRBJ2-5 few NA TRBV5-1 CASSLGQPVGTQYF TGCGCCAGCAGCTTGGGACAGCCGGTGGGGACCCAGTACTTC
TRBJ2-7 few TRBD1 TRBV15 CATSIDRGRSYEQYF TGTGCCACCAGCATTGACAGGGGCCGATCCTACGAGCAGTACTTC
TRBJ1-1 NA NA TRBV29-1 CSGWRDMNTEAFF TGCAGCGGATGGAGAGATATGAACACTGAAGCTTTCTTT
TRBJ2-5 NA NA TRBV11-1 CASSLRDGQETQYF TGTGCCAGCAGCTTACGGGACGGACAAGAGACCCAGTACTTC
TRBJ1-6 many NA TRBV7-2 CASSSQAGDSPLHF TGTGCCAGCAGCTCCCAGGCCGGGGATTCACCCCTCCACTTT
TRBJ2-7 few NA TRBV20-1 CSANQAGSLEQYF TGCAGTGCTAATCAGGCAGGCAGCCTCGAGCAGTACTTC
TRBJ2-1 NA NA TRBV9 CASSVGQFGQGEQFF TGTGCCAGCAGCGTAGGACAGTTTGGGCAGGGCGAGCAGTTCTTC
TRBJ2-1 NA TRBD1 TRBV7-9 CASSPGVGTGSNEQFF TGTGCCAGCAGCCCTGGGGTAGGGACAGGGTCCAATGAGCAGTTCTTC
TRBJ2-1 few NA TRBV4-1 CASSQVPARSYNEQFF TGCGCCAGCAGCCAAGTACCAGCCCGCTCCTACAATGAGCAGTTCTTC
TRBJ2-1 NA NA TRBV7-2 CASSRGDEQFF TGTGCCAGCAGCCGGGGCGATGAGCAGTTCTTC
TRBJ1-4 NA NA TRBV7-6 CASSLSKGANEKLFF TGTGCCAGCAGCTTATCCAAGGGGGCTAATGAAAAACTGTTTTTT
TRBJ2-7 NA NA TRBV30 CAWSPDIAEQYF TGTGCCTGGAGTCCCGATATCGCCGAGCAGTACTTC
TRBJ1-2 NA TRBD1 TRBV7-9 CASSLTPTGGARGYTF TGTGCCAGCAGCTTAACTCCTACAGGGGGCGCGAGGGGCTACACCTTC
TRBJ2-2 few NA TRBV4-3 CASSQDLPRGELFF TGCGCCAGCAGCCAAGATCTGCCGAGAGGGGAGCTGTTTTTT
TRBJ2-7 NA TRBD1 TRBV12-5 CASGFGTGAYEQYF TGTGCTAGTGGTTTTGGAACAGGGGCCTACGAGCAGTACTTC
TRBJ1-4 NA NA TRBV7-9 CASNPTRGAADEKLFF TGTGCCAGCAACCCCACCCGGGGGGCGGCCGATGAAAAACTGTTTTTT
TRBJ1-5 few NA TRBV19 CASTSDVGNQPQHF TGTGCCAGTACCTCGGATGTGGGCAATCAGCCCCAGCATTTT
TRBJ2-3 many NA TRBV7-2 CASSLDRQPTDTQYF TGTGCCAGCAGCTTAGACAGGCAGCCGACAGATACGCAGTATTTT
TRBJ1-5 few NA TRBV5-4 CASSLRGVNQPQHF TGTGCCAGCAGCTTGCGGGGGGTCAATCAGCCCCAGCATTTT
TRBJ2-7 few TRBD2 TRBV18 CASSAGRRGGPYEQYF TGTGCCAGCTCAGCAGGGAGGCGGGGGGGCCCCTACGAGCAGTACTTC
TRBJ1-5 many TRBD1 TRBV7-6 CASSLQGVGQPQHF TGTGCCAGCAGCTTACAGGGGGTTGGCCAGCCCCAGCATTTT
TRBJ1-1 NA NA TRBV7-2 CASSSTGLTEAFF TGTGCCAGCAGCTCAACAGGGCTCACTGAAGCTTTCTTT
TRBJ1-1 NA NA TRBV18 CASSPTSPGPNTEAFF TGTGCCAGCTCACCAACTTCACCGGGCCCAAACACTGAAGCTTTCTTT
TRBJ1-6 NA NA TRBV12-3/TRBV12-4 CASSFGQSSYNSPLHF TGTGCCAGCAGTTTTGGACAAAGCTCCTATAATTCACCCCTCCACTTT
TRBJ1-4 NA NA TRBV20-1 CSASKDEKLFF TGCAGTGCTAGTAAGGATGAAAAACTGTTTTTT
TRBJ1-5 NA NA TRBV27 CASSLAGGSNQPQHF TGTGCCAGCAGTTTAGCGGGGGGCAGCAATCAGCCCCAGCATTTT
TRBJ1-2 few TRBD1 TRBV4-2 CASSQDYRGHGYTF TGTGCCAGCAGCCAAGATTACAGGGGCCATGGCTACACCTTC
TRBJ1-3 NA NA TRBV12-3/TRBV12-4 CASSLDPGWEPWVSGNTIYF TGTGCCAGCAGTTTAGATCCGGGCTGGGAGCCTTGGGTCTCCGGAAACACCATATATTTT
TRBJ2-3 few TRBD2 TRBV25-1 CASSEFGRLAGGTDTQYF TGTGCCAGCAGTGAGTTCGGCCGACTAGCGGGGGGCACAGATACGCAGTATTTT
TRBJ2-2 few NA TRBV18 CASSPDRANTGELFF TGTGCCAGCTCACCGGACAGAGCGAACACCGGGGAGCTGTTTTTT
TRBJ2-1 many TRBD2 TRBV5-1 CASSLLRTSGDNEQFF TGCGCCAGCAGCTTGCTCCGGACTAGCGGGGACAATGAGCAGTTCTTC
TRBJ2-1 NA NA TRBV7-9 CASSSGDWLSNEQFF TGTGCCAGCAGCTCAGGGGACTGGCTCAGCAATGAGCAGTTCTTC
TRBJ2-1 many NA TRBV3-1 CASSQETRPDNEQFF TGTGCCAGCAGCCAAGAGACCCGACCTGACAATGAGCAGTTCTTC
TRBJ2-1 few TRBD2 TRBV11-1 CASSLAASGGAGEQFF TGTGCCAGCAGCTTAGCGGCTAGCGGGGGGGCCGGTGAGCAGTTCTTC
TRBJ1-5 NA NA TRBV10-2 CASSAEVLNQPQHF TGCGCCAGCAGTGCCGAGGTCCTCAATCAGCCCCAGCATTTT
TRBJ1-2 NA NA TRBV28 CASNTGNYGYTF TGTGCCAGCAATACCGGGAACTATGGCTACACCTTC
TRBJ2-3 many NA TRBV3-1 CASSLQSGFRDTQYF TGTGCCAGCAGCCTCCAAAGCGGTTTTAGGGATACGCAGTATTTT
TRBJ2-3 few TRBD2 TRBV7-3 CASSLGGEVNTQYF TGTGCCAGCAGCCTCGGGGGGGAAGTGAATACGCAGTATTTT
TRBJ1-1 NA TRBD1 TRBV18 CASSPVGTALNTEAFF TGTGCCAGCTCGCCGGTCGGGACAGCGTTGAACACTGAAGCTTTCTTT
TRBJ1-5 few NA TRBV6-6 CASSYPAGPSGNQPQHF TGTGCCAGCAGTTACCCGGCAGGGCCCTCCGGAAATCAGCCCCAGCATTTT